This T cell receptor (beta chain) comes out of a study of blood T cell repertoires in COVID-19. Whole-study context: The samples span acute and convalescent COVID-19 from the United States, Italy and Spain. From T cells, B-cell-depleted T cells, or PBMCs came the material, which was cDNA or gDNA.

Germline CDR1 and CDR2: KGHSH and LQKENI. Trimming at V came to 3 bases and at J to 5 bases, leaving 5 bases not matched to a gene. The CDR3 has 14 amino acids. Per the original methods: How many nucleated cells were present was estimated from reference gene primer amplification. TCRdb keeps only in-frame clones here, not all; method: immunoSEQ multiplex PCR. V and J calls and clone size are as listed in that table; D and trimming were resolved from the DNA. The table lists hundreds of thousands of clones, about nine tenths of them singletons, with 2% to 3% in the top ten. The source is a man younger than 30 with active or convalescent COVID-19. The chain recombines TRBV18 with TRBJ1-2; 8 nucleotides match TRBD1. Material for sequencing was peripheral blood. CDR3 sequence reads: CASSPTGVEYGYTF. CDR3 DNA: TGTGCCAGCTCACCGACAGGGGTCGAGTATGGCTACACCTTC.